The 22 T cell receptor beta chains below were found in one sample sequenced in a study of lymphopenia after photon versus proton radiotherapy. The table came from immunoSEQ multiplex PCR; TCRdb's copy has only in-frame clones and leaves some out. This table holds roughly 150,000 clones, about nine tenths found once. Sample: peripheral blood, taken from a patient treated with photon-based radiotherapy. All receptors come from a man aged 45 to 65 with gastric cancer.

The V and J genes are TRBV5-1 and TRBJ1-5; D is uncertain. V was clipped by 0 bases and J by 2 bases, with 6 bases between them. The V gene's germline CDR1 is SGHRS and CDR2 YFSETQ. The CDR3 consists of 14 residues. CDR3 residues: CASSLAGGNQPQHF. As DNA, the CDR3 is TGCGCCAGCAGCTTGGCGGGTGGCAATCAGCCCCAGCATTTT. Full variable domain (remainder filled in from reference TRBV5-1 and TRBJ1-5): KAGVTQTPRYLIKTRGQQVTLSCSPISGHRSVSWYQQTPGQGLQFLFEYFSETQRNKGNFPGRFSGRQFSNSRSEMNVSTLELGDSALYLCASSLAGGNQPQHFGDGTRLSIL.

This clone occurred once. The CDR3 region has the DNA TGTGCCAGCAGCGTAAGGGACAGGGGGCATGAAAAACTGTTTTTT. Its translation: CASSVRDRGHEKLFF. The chain is built from TRBV11-2 and TRBJ1-4; 12 bases agree with TRBD1. Germline CDR1 is SGHAT and CDR2 is FQNNGV. The J segment lost 6 bases and the V segment lost 5 bases, leaving 4 bases of the junction unmatched. The CDR3 is 15 amino acids.

V gene TRBV10-1 combines with J gene TRBJ2-7, with TRBD1 as a possible D gene (5 bases). This CDR3 comprises 13 residues. V was shortened by 9 bases and J by 0 bases, with 12 bases between the two germline ends. The V gene's germline CDR1 is WNHNN and CDR2 SYGVQD (reference sequence). The CDR3 sequence: CASSRVGSYEQYF. CDR3 sequence (DNA): TGCGCCAGTTCCAGGGTGGGCTCCTACGAGCAGTACTTC.

V is TRBV7-9 and J is TRBJ2-7, with 14 nucleotides matching TRBD2. This CDR3 comprises 16 residues. Germline V gene sequence: CDR1 SEHNR, CDR2 FQNEAQ (reference sequence). V was clipped by 5 bases and J by 0 bases; unmatched bases: 3. CDR3 nucleotide sequence: TGTGCCAGCAGCCGGGGGACTAGCGGGAGCTCCTACGAGCAGTACTTC. As protein: CASSRGTSGSSYEQYF.

The chain joins TRBV11-3 to TRBJ2-7; TRBD1 is a possible D gene (6 bases). The germline CDR1 and CDR2 sequences are SGHNT and YENEEA. This CDR3 has 12 amino acids. V lost 6 bases and J 3 bases, leaving 9 bases between the germline ends. This chain's CDR3 is CASRGHLYEQYF. DNA for the CDR3: TGTGCCAGCAGGGGACATCTCTACGAGCAGTACTTC.

A single count supports this clone. V usage is TRBV6-5 and J usage is TRBJ1-1, with 9 bases aligning to TRBD1. The CDR3 contains 15 residues. V trimming: 2 bases; J trimming: 1 base; junction bases outside the gene matches: 2. Germline V gene lookup returns CDR1 MNHEY and CDR2 SVGAGI. CDR3 amino acids: CASSYRGQGNTEAFF. The CDR3 region has the DNA TGTGCCAGCAGTTACCGGGGACAGGGGAACACTGAAGCTTTCTTT.

The chain has TRBV6-6 and TRBJ1-1, with D tentatively TRBD1 (5 bases). V was trimmed by 7 bases and J by 1 base, leaving 13 bases between them. The CDR3 has 14 amino acids. Germline V gene lookup returns CDR1 MNHNY and CDR2 SVGAGI (reference sequence). CDR3 loop: CASKGTGGNTEAFF. Written as DNA, the CDR3 is TGTGCCAGCAAAGGTACGGGGGGGAACACTGAAGCTTTCTTT.

The rearrangement links TRBV30 to TRBJ1-5; D is possibly TRBD1 (6 bases). The CDR3 has 12 residues. V was cut by 3 bases and J by 9 bases, with 12 bases left in between. The germline gives CDR1 GTSNPN, CDR2 SVGIG (reference sequence). CDR3 coding DNA: TGTGCCTGGAGGAACAGGGATGGGCCCCAGCATTTT. Protein: CAWRNRDGPQHF.

The J gene is TRBJ2-1, the V gene TRBV27; TRBD2 agrees at 13 bases. V was pared by 5 bases and J by 2 bases, with 9 bases of the junction left unmatched. The CDR3 runs 18 residues. Germline V lookup: CDR1 MNHEY, CDR2 SMNVEV (reference sequence). The CDR3 nucleotides read TGTGCCAGCAGTCCCTGGACTAGCGGGAGAGCGCCCTACAATGAGCAGTTCTTC. Translating gives CASSPWTSGRAPYNEQFF.

The chain combines TRBV6-1 with TRBJ1-2, with TRBD1 matching 8 bases. Germline CDR1 reads MNHNS; CDR2 reads SASEGT. Losses at the gene ends were 4 bases for V and 7 bases for J; bases not matched to a gene: 5. The CDR3 is 13 amino acids. CDR3 region: CASSGYRGGGYTF. The CDR3, as DNA: TGTGCCAGCAGTGGATACAGGGGGGGTGGCTACACCTTC.

This rearrangement joins TRBV29-1 to TRBJ1-2; D unclear. The CDR3 consists of 10 residues. Germline assignment: CDR1 SQVTM and CDR2 ANQGSEA. V lost 5 bases and J 8 bases, leaving 9 bases between the germline ends. The CDR3 sequence: CSVYSGGYTF. In DNA form, the CDR3 reads TGCAGCGTTTATTCTGGCGGCTACACCTTC.

This chain joins TRBV28 and TRBJ1-1; 8 bases are shared with TRBD1. V dropped 6 bases and J dropped 1; count of bases not matched to a gene: 1. CDR1 and CDR2 from the germline V gene are MDHEN and SYDVKM. The CDR3 loop spans 13 amino acids. The CDR3 sequence: CASRDRANTEAFF. The CDR3 DNA sequence: TGTGCCAGCAGGGACAGGGCGAACACTGAAGCTTTCTTT.

The J gene is TRBJ2-6, the V gene TRBV27; 10 bases agree with TRBD2. CDR1 and CDR2 (germline): MNHEY, SMNVEV (reference sequence). The length of the CDR3 is 17 residues. V dropped 6 bases and J dropped 3; count of bases not matched to a gene: 8. CDR3 protein: CASRRLAGGGGANVLTF. CDR3 DNA sequence: TGTGCCAGCAGGAGACTAGCGGGTGGGGGTGGGGCCAACGTCCTGACTTTC.

The genes are TRBV15 and TRBJ2-3; 9 nucleotides match TRBD2. Germline CDR1 LNHNV, CDR2 YYDKDF (reference sequence). The V gene end was trimmed by 1 base and the J gene end by 4 bases; junction bases not matched to a gene: 6. This CDR3 has 16 residues. CDR3 coding DNA: TGTGCCACCAGCAGAGGACTAGCGGAGGGAGCAGATACGCAGTATTTT. Amino acids: CATSRGLAEGADTQYF.

The J gene is TRBJ2-3, the V gene TRBV4-2, with 8 bases aligning to TRBD2. This CDR3 region has 17 residues. The V segment lost 1 base and the J segment 2 bases; nucleotides outside the gene matches: 8. Germline V CDR1 and CDR2: LGHNA, YNFKEQ. The CDR3 loop is CASSQVNPGGTTDTQYF. DNA of the CDR3: TGTGCCAGCAGCCAAGTGAATCCGGGAGGGACCACAGATACGCAGTATTTT.

The chain uses TRBV4-3 and TRBJ2-1; tentative D call: TRBD2 (6 bases). In germline, CDR1 is LGHNA, CDR2 YSLEER. Between the trimmed V and J ends, which lost 4 bases and 6 bases, there was a span of 10 bases. The CDR3 contains 13 residues. This CDR3 is CASSPGLSNEQFF. The CDR3 DNA is TGCGCCAGCAGCCCGGGACTTTCCAATGAGCAGTTCTTC.

The CDR3 region has the DNA TGTGCCAGCAGCGTAGGGGTAAAAAAGGGAGGGAGCTCCTACAATGAGCAGTTCTTC. It specifies CASSVGVKKGGSSYNEQFF. V gene TRBV9 combines with J gene TRBJ2-1; 7 nucleotides line up with TRBD2. V lost 0 bases to trimming and J lost 0 bases; unmatched junction nucleotides: 12. The germline V gene encodes CDR1 SGDLS and CDR2 YYNGEE. There are 19 residues in the CDR3.

The gene calls are TRBV19 and TRBJ2-2; D is ambiguous. The V gene lost 3 bases and the J gene lost 2 bases, with 7 bases spanning the gap. Germline V gene sequence: CDR1 LNHDA, CDR2 SQIVND (reference sequence). The CDR3 has 14 amino acids. The CDR3 sequence: CASSMAANTGELFF. CDR3 nucleotide sequence: TGTGCCAGTAGTATGGCAGCTAACACCGGGGAGCTGTTTTTT.

This chain uses TRBV7-2 with TRBJ2-3; 9 nucleotides align to TRBD2. The CDR3 length is 16 residues. V gave up 4 bases and J gave up 5 bases; unmatched junction bases: 10. Germline V gene sequence: CDR1 SGHTA, CDR2 FQGNSA. The DNA of the CDR3 is TGTGCCAGCAGCTCGGGGGGTAGCGGGAGCGGAGATACGCAGTATTTT. It is translated as CASSSGGSGSGDTQYF.

The chain combines TRBV7-8 with TRBJ2-5; D may match TRBD1 or TRBD2 (6 bases each). V lost 1 base and J 3 bases, leaving 12 bases between the germline ends. CDR1 SGHVS and CDR2 FQNEAQ come from the germline V gene. CDR3 length: 15 residues. The CDR3 nucleotides are TGTGCCAGCAGCTTAGGCGGGACACTGAAAGAGACCCAGTACTTC. Translation gives CASSLGGTLKETQYF.

This clone appeared once. The chain uses TRBV5-1 and TRBJ2-1; TRBD2 is a possible D gene (6 bases). The CDR3 consists of 14 residues. Germline V gene lookup returns CDR1 SGHRS and CDR2 YFSETQ. Trimming removed 0 bases from V and 10 bases from J, with 14 bases in between. The CDR3 sequence is CASSLVGLESEQFF. As DNA, the CDR3 is TGCGCCAGCAGCTTGGTGGGACTGGAGTCGGAGCAGTTCTTC.

In its sample, this clone was seen once. This chain links TRBV28 with TRBJ2-7; 9 nucleotides align to TRBD2. V shed 6 bases and J 4 bases; nucleotides not matched to a gene: 10. The CDR3 totals 15 residues. The germline CDR1 and CDR2 sequences are MDHEN and SYDVKM. The CDR3 region has the DNA TGTGCCAGCAGCCCCTGGACTAGCGCTATGTACGAGCAGTACTTC. This sequence encodes CASSPWTSAMYEQYF.